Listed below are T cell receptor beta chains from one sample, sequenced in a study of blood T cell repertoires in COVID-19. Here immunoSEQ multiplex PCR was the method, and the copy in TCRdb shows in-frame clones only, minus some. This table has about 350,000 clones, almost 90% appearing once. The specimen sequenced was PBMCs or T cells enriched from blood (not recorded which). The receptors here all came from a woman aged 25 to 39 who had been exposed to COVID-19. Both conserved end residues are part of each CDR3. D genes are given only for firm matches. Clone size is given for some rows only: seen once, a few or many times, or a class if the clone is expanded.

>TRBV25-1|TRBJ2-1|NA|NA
CASSEYSGTGKNYNEQFF
TGTGCCAGCAGTGAATATTCGGGGACTGGAAAAAACTACAATGAGCAGTTCTTC
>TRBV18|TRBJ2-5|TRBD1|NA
CASSPQGSRETQYF
TGTGCCAGCTCCCCACAGGGGTCGCGAGAGACCCAGTACTTC
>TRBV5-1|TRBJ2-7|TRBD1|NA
CASSAATGGSYEQYF
TGCGCCAGCAGCGCGGCGACAGGGGGCAGTTACGAGCAGTACTTC
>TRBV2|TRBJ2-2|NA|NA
CARRELGDTGELFF
TGTGCCAGGAGAGAGTTGGGAGACACCGGGGAGCTGTTTTTT
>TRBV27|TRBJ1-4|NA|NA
CASPPRSATNEKLFF
TGTGCCAGCCCGCCGCGTAGTGCAACTAATGAAAAACTGTTTTTT
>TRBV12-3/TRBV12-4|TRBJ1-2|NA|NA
CAGGGVQTGGYTF
TGTGCCGGAGGAGGGGTACAGACGGGTGGCTACACCTTC
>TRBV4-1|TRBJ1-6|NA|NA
CASSQEGGRNNSPLHF
TGCGCCAGCAGCCAAGAGGGAGGGAGAAATAATTCACCCCTCCACTTT
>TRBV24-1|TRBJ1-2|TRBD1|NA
CATSTGTEVGYTF
TGTGCCACCAGCACCGGGACAGAGGTTGGCTACACCTTC
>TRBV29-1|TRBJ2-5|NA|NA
CSVVFQQETQYF
TGCAGCGTTGTATTCCAGCAAGAGACCCAGTACTTC
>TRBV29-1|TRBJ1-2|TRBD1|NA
CSVEDRGTGTKFSYGYTF
TGCAGCGTTGAAGATCGCGGGACAGGGACCAAATTTAGTTATGGCTACACCTTC
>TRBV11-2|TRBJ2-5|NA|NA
CASSRGQEETQYF
TGTGCCAGCAGCCGCGGACAAGAAGAGACCCAGTACTTC
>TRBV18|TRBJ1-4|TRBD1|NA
CASSPFQGVDEKLFF
TGTGCCAGCTCACCATTCCAGGGGGTGGATGAAAAACTGTTTTTT
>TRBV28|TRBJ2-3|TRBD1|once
CASSLGHRGGTDTQYF
TGTGCCAGCAGTTTAGGCCACAGGGGCGGTACAGATACGCAGTATTTT
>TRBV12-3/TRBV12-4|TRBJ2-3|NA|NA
CASSHGLNTQYF
TGTGCCAGCAGCCACGGACTGAATACGCAGTATTTT
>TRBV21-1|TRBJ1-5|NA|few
CASIPNRDSLGSNQPQHF
TGTGCCAGCATCCCAAACCGGGACTCCCTGGGGAGCAATCAGCCCCAGCATTTT
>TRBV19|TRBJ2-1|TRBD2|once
CASGTSGAYNEQFF
TGTGCCTCGGGGACTAGCGGTGCCTACAATGAGCAGTTCTTC
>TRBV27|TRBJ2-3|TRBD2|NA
CASSGLAGVTDTQYF
TGTGCCAGCAGCGGACTAGCGGGAGTCACAGATACGCAGTATTTT
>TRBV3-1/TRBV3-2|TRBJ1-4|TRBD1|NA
CASSAMDRGFEKLFF
TGTGCCAGCAGCGCAATGGACAGGGGTTTTGAAAAACTGTTTTTT
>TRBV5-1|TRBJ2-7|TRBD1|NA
CASSFGTALYEQYF
TGCGCCAGCAGCTTCGGGACAGCCCTTTACGAGCAGTACTTC
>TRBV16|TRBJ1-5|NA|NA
CASSPNFNQPQHF
TGTGCCAGCAGCCCTAACTTCAATCAGCCCCAGCATTTT
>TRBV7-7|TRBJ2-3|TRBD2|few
CASSLGLAGTDTQYF
TGTGCCAGCAGCTTAGGACTAGCGGGCACAGATACGCAGTATTTT
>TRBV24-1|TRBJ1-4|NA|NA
CATSDSSATNEKLFF
TGTGCCACCAGTGATTCTTCCGCAACTAATGAAAAACTGTTTTTT
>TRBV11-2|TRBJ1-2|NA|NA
CASSSLRGSYGYTF
TGTGCCAGCAGCTCCCTACGGGGTAGCTATGGCTACACCTTC
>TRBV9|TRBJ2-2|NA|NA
CASSSQIRLSGELFF
TGTGCCAGCAGCTCCCAAATAAGACTATCCGGGGAGCTGTTTTTT
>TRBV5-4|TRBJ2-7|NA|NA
CASSFAGKPYEQYF
TGTGCCAGCAGCTTCGCAGGGAAACCCTACGAGCAGTACTTC
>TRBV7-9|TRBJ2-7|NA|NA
CASSFPSSYEQYF
TGTGCCAGCAGCTTCCCTAGCTCCTACGAGCAGTACTTC
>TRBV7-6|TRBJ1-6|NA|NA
CASSQGQSYNSPLHF
TGTGCCAGCAGCCAGGGGCAGAGCTACAATTCACCCCTCCACTTT
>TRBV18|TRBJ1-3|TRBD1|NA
CASSPLSGTGFYTIYF
TGTGCCAGCTCACCACTATCCGGGACAGGGTTCTACACCATATATTTT
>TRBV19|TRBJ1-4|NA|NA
CASIREGPNEKLFF
TGTGCCAGTATTCGGGAAGGGCCTAATGAAAAACTGTTTTTT
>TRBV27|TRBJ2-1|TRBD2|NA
CASCRTSGSFEQFF
TGTGCCAGCTGCAGGACTAGCGGGAGCTTTGAGCAGTTCTTC
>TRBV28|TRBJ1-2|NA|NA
CASSLWQPRGYTF
TGTGCCAGCAGTTTATGGCAGCCCAGGGGCTACACCTTC
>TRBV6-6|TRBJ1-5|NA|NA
CASTEAAINQPQHF
TGTGCCAGCACCGAGGCGGCGATCAATCAGCCCCAGCATTTT
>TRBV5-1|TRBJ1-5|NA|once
CASSLGGLSQPQHF
TGCGCCAGCAGCTTGGGGGGGCTTAGTCAGCCCCAGCATTTT
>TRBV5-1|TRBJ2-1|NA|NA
CASSLLAGYNEQFF
TGCGCCAGCAGCTTGCTTGCAGGGTACAATGAGCAGTTCTTC
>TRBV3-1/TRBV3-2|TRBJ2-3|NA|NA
CASSQRSSGTSTDTQYF
TGTGCCAGCAGCCAAAGGTCTTCGGGTACTAGCACAGATACGCAGTATTTT
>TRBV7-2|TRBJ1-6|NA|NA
CASSWTRDISSYNSPLHF
TGTGCCAGCAGCTGGACAAGAGATATTAGCTCCTATAATTCACCCCTCCACTTT